One and the same sample provided the 5 T cell receptor beta chains below, sequenced in a study of monozygotic twins with cystic fibrosis. The assay was immunoSEQ multiplex PCR, and TCRdb's table has in-frame clones only and misses some. Here the sample spans 30,000 to 45,000 clones, nearly 85% being singletons. Material: blood. These receptors all stem from a girl aged 2-10 years with cystic fibrosis.

This clone has just a few counts. The J gene is TRBJ1-6, the V gene TRBV6-6; weak D call: TRBD1 (5 bases). Germline-derived CDR1 and CDR2 are MNHNY and SVGAGI (reference sequence). The CDR3 is 15 amino acids. The V gene lost 5 bases and the J gene lost 9 bases, with 17 bases spanning the gap. Written as DNA, the CDR3 is TGTGCCAGCAGTCCCCTTGGGGAGGGGCGTTCACCCCTCCACTTT. Translating gives CASSPLGEGRSPLHF.

The chain has TRBV6-5 and TRBJ1-2; possible D gene TRBD1, 6 bases. CDR1 MNHEY and CDR2 SVGAGI come from the germline V gene. The V and J ends lost 6 bases and 5 bases respectively, with 13 bases between them. The CDR3 runs 13 residues. The CDR3 nucleotides read TGTGCCAGCAGCATTGACAGGAATTATGGCTACACCTTC. Residues: CASSIDRNYGYTF.

The chain joins TRBV30 to TRBJ1-1, with TRBD1 matching over 11 bases. There are 12 residues in the CDR3. V lost 5 bases, J lost 5 bases, and 1 base stayed unmatched. CDR1 is GTSNPN, CDR2 SVGIG, per germline (reference sequence). CDR3 DNA sequence: TGTGCCTGGGGACAGGGGGCTACTGAAGCTTTCTTT. This sequence encodes CAWGQGATEAFF.

V gene TRBV30 combines with J gene TRBJ2-7; 8 bases map to TRBD1. The V gene end was trimmed by 2 bases and the J gene end by 3 bases; junction bases not matched to a gene: 6. The CDR3 sequence is 14 residues long. Germline assignment: CDR1 GTSNPN and CDR2 SVGIG (reference sequence). In DNA, the CDR3 is TGTGCCTGGAGTTCAGGGGGCAAAGGCTACGAGCAGTACTTC. Amino acids: CAWSSGGKGYEQYF.

The rearrangement links TRBV27 to TRBJ2-7; 7 bases agree with TRBD2. The CDR3 is 16 residues long. V was pared by 3 bases and J by 7 bases, with 15 bases of the junction left unmatched. Germline V lookup: CDR1 MNHEY, CDR2 SMNVEV (reference sequence). CDR3 sequence (DNA): TGTGCCAGCAGTTTTGCGGGGCTGGGGTTGGGGGGGGAGCAGTACTTC. Residues: CASSFAGLGLGGEQYF.